In its sample, the clone carrying this T cell receptor (beta chain) was seen once. What it recognizes is unknown. V was clipped by 0 bases and J by 7 bases, with 8 bases between them. Per the germline V gene, CDR1 is SGHRS and CDR2 is YFSETQ. There are 13 residues in the CDR3. The record originates from a study of cytomegalovirus exposure and HLA in healthy donors. General study findings and limits: CMV serostatus was the only recorded immune exposure for donors.

The PCR employed 60 Vbeta primers together with 13 Jbeta primers. Measured with immunoSEQ multiplex PCR; TCRdb has only the in-frame clones, and not every one. Counted here are 150,000 to 200,000 clones, 79% occurring once; the ten biggest clones make up 2.3%. The source material was PBMCs. The receptor comes from a woman aged 50 to 65 in good health and CMV-seronegative. The chain employs TRBV5-1 and TRBJ2-1, with a possible D match to TRBD2 (5 bases). The DNA of the CDR3 is TGCGCCAGCAGCTTGGTACTAGGGAATGAGCAGTTCTTC. It encodes CASSLVLGNEQFF.